This TCR beta chain was sequenced for a study of T cells in Graves' hyperthyroidism and ophthalmopathy. Study-wide results and caveats: With a median lead of approximately six months before onset, the model predicted ophthalmopathy.

Per germline, CDR1 MDHEN and CDR2 SYDVKM. Germline trimming cut 5 bases from V and 6 bases from J; bases unmatched to any gene: 8. CDR3 length equals 16 residues. Regarding this clonotype: Antigen: not known.

Authors of the study amplified TCR beta CDR3 regions from RNA transcripts. First-round RT-PCR targeting the TCR CDR3 was performed with the HTBI primer set. TCRdb itself ran the multiplex PCR reads through MiXCR, one entry per CDR3 protein. Altogether about 200,000 distinct CDR3 sequences are present, about a sixth being singletons, with the ten largest covering roughly 49%. This receptor was obtained from a woman aged 45-65 years with Graves' hyperthyroidism. The genes are TRBV28 and TRBJ1-5; TRBD1 matches at 12 bases. Material: blood. CDR3 DNA sequence: TGTGCCAGCAGTCCTCCGGGACAGGGGGCGATTCAGCCCCAGCATTTT. Amino acids: CASSPPGQGAIQPQHF. The full variable domain, completed using reference TRBV28 and TRBJ1-5, is DVKVTQSSRYLVKRTGEKVFLECVQDMDHENMFWYRQDPGLGLRLIYFSYDVKMKEKGDIPEGYSVSREKKERFSLILESASTNQTSMYLCASSPPGQGAIQPQHFGDGTRLSIL.